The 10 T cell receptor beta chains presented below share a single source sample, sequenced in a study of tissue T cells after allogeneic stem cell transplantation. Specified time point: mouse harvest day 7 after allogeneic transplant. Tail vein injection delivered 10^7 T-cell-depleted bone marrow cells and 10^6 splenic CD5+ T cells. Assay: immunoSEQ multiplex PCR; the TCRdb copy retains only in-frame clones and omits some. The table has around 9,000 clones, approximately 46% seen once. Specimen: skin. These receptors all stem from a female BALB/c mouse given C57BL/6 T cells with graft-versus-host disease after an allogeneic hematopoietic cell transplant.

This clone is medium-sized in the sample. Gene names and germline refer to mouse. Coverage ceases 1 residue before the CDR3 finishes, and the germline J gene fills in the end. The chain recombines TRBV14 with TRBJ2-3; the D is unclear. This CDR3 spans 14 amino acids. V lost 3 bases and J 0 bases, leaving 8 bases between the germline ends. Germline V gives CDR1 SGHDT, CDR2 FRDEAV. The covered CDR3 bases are TGTGCCAGCAGTTACAAAACTAGTGCAGAAACGCTGTAT. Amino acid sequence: CASSYKTSAETLY. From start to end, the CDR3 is CASSYKTSAETLYF.

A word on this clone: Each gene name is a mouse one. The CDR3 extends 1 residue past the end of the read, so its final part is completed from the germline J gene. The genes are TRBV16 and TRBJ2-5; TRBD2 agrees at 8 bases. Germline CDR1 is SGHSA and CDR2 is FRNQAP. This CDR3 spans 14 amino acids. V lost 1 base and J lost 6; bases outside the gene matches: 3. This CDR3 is CASSLAGGRDTQYF. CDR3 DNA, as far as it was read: TGTGCAAGCAGCTTAGCGGGGGGGCGGGACACCCAGTAC.

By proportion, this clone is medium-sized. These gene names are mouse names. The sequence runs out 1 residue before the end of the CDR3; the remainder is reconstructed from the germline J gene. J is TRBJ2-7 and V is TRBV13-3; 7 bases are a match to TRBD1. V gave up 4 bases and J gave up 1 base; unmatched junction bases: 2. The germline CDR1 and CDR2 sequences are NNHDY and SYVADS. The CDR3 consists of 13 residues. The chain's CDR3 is CASSRDRSYEQYF. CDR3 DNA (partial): TGTGCCAGCAGTCGGGACAGATCCTATGAACAGTAC.

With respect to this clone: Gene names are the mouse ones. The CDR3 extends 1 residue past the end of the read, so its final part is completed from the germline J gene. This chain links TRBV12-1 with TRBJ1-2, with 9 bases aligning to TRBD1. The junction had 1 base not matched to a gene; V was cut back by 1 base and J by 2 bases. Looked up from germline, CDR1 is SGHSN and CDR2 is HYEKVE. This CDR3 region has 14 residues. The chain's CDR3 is CASSLTGGNSDYTF. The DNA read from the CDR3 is TGTGCCAGCTCTCTGACAGGGGGTAACTCCGACTACACC.

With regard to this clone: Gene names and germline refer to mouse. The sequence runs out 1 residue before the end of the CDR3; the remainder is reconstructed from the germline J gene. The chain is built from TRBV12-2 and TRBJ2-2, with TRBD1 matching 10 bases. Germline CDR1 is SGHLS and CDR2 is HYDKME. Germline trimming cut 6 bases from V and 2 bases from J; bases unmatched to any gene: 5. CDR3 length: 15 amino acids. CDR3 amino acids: CASTPGQGNTGQLYF. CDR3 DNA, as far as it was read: TGTGCCAGCACCCCGGGACAGGGGAACACCGGGCAGCTCTAC.

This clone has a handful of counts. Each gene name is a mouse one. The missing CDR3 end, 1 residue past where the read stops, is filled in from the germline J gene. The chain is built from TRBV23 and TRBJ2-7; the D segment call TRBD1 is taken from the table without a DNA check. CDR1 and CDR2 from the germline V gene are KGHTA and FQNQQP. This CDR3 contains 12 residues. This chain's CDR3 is CSSSPNIYEQYF. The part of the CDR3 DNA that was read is TGCTCCAGCAGTCCCAACATCTATGAACAGTAC.

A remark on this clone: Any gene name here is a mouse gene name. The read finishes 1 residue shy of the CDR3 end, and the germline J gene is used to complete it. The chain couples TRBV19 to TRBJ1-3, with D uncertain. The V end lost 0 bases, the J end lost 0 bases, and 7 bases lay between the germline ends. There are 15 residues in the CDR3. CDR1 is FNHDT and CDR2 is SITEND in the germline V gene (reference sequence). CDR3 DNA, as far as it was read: TGTGCCAGCAGTATAGCGGCCGTTTCTGGAAATACGCTCTAT. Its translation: CASSIAAVSGNTLY. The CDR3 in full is CASSIAAVSGNTLYF.

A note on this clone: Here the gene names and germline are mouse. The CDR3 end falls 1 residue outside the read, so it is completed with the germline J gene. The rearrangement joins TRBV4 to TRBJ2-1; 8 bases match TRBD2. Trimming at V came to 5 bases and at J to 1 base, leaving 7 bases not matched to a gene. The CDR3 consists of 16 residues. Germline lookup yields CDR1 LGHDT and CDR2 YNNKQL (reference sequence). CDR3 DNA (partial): TGTGCCAGCAGCCCTACGAACTGGGGGAACTATGCTGAGCAGTTC. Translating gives CASSPTNWGNYAEQF. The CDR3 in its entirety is CASSPTNWGNYAEQFF.

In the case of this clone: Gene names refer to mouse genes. CDR3 bases read: TGTGCCAGCTTTCCGGCTAGTGCAGAAACGCTGTAT. It codes for CASFPASAETLY. The full CDR3 protein is CASFPASAETLYF. The chain recombines TRBV12-2 with TRBJ2-3; D remains unclear. The CDR3 is cut off 1 residue early in the read; its end comes from the germline J gene. Looked up from germline, CDR1 is SGHLS and CDR2 is HYDKME. The V and J ends lost 5 bases and 0 bases respectively, with 8 bases between them. The CDR3 sequence is 13 residues long.

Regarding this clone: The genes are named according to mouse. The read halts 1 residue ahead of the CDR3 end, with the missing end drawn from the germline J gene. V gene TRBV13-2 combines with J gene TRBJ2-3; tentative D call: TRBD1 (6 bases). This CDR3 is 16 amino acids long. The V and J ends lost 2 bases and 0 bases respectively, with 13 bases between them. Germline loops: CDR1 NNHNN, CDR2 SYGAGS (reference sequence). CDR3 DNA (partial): TGTGCCAGCGGTGAGGGGACAAAAGGGAGTGCAGAAACGCTGTAT. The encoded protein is CASGEGTKGSAETLY. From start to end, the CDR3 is CASGEGTKGSAETLYF.